Below are 29 T cell receptor beta chains sequenced from a single sample in a study of T cell responses to AZD1222 COVID-19 vaccine. Clones were sequenced by immunoSEQ multiplex PCR, and TCRdb holds only the in-frame ones, with some missing. The sample holds about 66,000 clones; approximately 90% are singletons and the top ten take 4.5% to 5%. This specimen consisted of peripheral blood, obtained 28 days after the second dose of the MenACWY control vaccine. All receptors come from an adult who received the MenACWY meningococcal vaccine as a control.

The chain joins TRBV5-6 to TRBJ1-5; TRBD1 might be the D (5 bases). V was shortened by 1 base and J by 1 base, with 9 bases between the two germline ends. CDR1 and CDR2 from the germline V gene are SGHDT and YYEEEE. The CDR3 is 15 amino acids. The CDR3 is CASSLLGVSNQPQHF. CDR3 in DNA: TGTGCCAGCAGCTTGCTGGGGGTGAGCAATCAGCCCCAGCATTTT.

The rearrangement joins TRBV9 to TRBJ2-7; maybe TRBD2 (6 bases). This CDR3 contains 14 residues. From germline, CDR1 is SGDLS and CDR2 YYNGEE. Trimming stripped 0 bases from V and 4 bases from J, with 11 bases between. The CDR3 DNA follows: TGTGCCAGCAGCGTAGCGGGAGCAAGGTACGAGCAGTACTTC. Translation gives CASSVAGARYEQYF.

The genes are TRBV5-4 and TRBJ2-7; D unclear. Germline V gene sequence: CDR1 SGHNT, CDR2 YYREEE (reference sequence). The V end was cut by 0 bases, the J end by 2 bases, with 3 bases between. This CDR3 is 12 amino acids long. The CDR3 loop reads CASSLGTYEQYF. In DNA, the CDR3 is TGTGCCAGCAGCTTGGGTACCTACGAGCAGTACTTC.

The V call is TRBV25-1, the J call TRBJ2-3, with D possibly matching TRBD2 (5 bases). The CDR3 extends over 13 amino acids. Germline values: CDR1 MGHDK, CDR2 SYGVNS. Trimming cost V 4 bases and J 5 bases, with 10 bases left between them. The CDR3 nucleotides are TGTGCCAGCAGTGGTACACGGGGAGATACGCAGTATTTT. It encodes CASSGTRGDTQYF.

The CDR3 here is CASSPQNYEQYF. The CDR3 DNA sequence: TGTGCCAGCAGCCCACAGAACTACGAGCAGTACTTC. The chain employs TRBV7-2 and TRBJ2-7; D gene unclear. The V end lost 5 bases, the J end lost 3 bases, and 8 bases lay between the germline ends. Germline loops: CDR1 SGHTA, CDR2 FQGNSA. The CDR3 loop spans 12 amino acids.

The table lists this clone with a few counts. The genes are TRBV6-5 and TRBJ1-1; no clear D. V was cut by 8 bases and J by 5 bases, with 18 bases left in between. CDR1 and CDR2 (germline): MNHEY, SVGAGI. The CDR3 consists of 14 residues. CDR3 coding DNA: TGTGCCAGCTACTTTACTCCGTCGTGGACTGAAGCTTTCTTT. Amino acids: CASYFTPSWTEAFF.

The chain carries TRBV5-1 and TRBJ1-1, with D unresolved. CDR3 length: 12 residues. V was trimmed by 1 base and J by 8 bases, leaving 9 bases between them. Germline V gene data show CDR1 as SGHRS and CDR2 as YFSETQ. Written as DNA, the CDR3 is TGCGCCAGCAGCTTGAGGCAGACCGAAGCTTTCTTT. It yields the protein CASSLRQTEAFF.

V usage is TRBV5-1 and J usage is TRBJ2-6; D is uncertain. Germline loops: CDR1 SGHRS, CDR2 YFSETQ. The V end lost 0 bases, the J end lost 0 bases, and 4 bases lay between the germline ends. The CDR3 has 15 residues. The CDR3 reads CASSLGLSGANVLTF. CDR3 coding DNA: TGCGCCAGCAGCTTGGGCCTCTCTGGGGCCAACGTCCTGACTTTC.

Comments on this clone: Germline is not matched at one junction end, which may reflect a read error. The chain employs TRBV7-7 and TRBJ2-5; TRBD1 agrees at 7 bases. CDR3 length equals 14 residues. From germline, CDR1 is SSHAT and CDR2 FNYEAQ (reference sequence). The CDR3 DNA reads as TGTGCTAGCAGCTCAACAGGGGTCCAAGAGACCCAGTACTTC. Its protein is CASSSTGVQETQYF.

This clone was seen a few times. V usage is TRBV9 and J usage is TRBJ1-3; no firm D call. Germline values: CDR1 SGDLS, CDR2 YYNGEE. Trimming pared 3 bases from V and 0 bases from J, leaving 10 bases between. The length of the CDR3 is 15 residues. CDR3 DNA: TGTGCCAGCAGCGGCGGCCTGAGCTCTGGAAACACCATATATTTT. This codes for CASSGGLSSGNTIYF.

The chain combines TRBV6-5 with TRBJ1-4; D gene uncertain. This CDR3 is built from 12 residues. From germline, CDR1 is MNHEY and CDR2 SVGAGI. V lost 0 bases, J lost 10 bases, and 6 bases lay in between. In DNA, the CDR3 is TGTGCCAGCAGTTACTCGGTGGGAAAACTGTTTTTT. Translated: CASSYSVGKLFF.

The CDR3 here is CASTGRAEETQYF. Here the CDR3 DNA reads TGTGCCAGCACGGGCAGGGCCGAAGAGACCCAGTACTTC. The J gene is TRBJ2-5, the V gene TRBV2; perhaps TRBD1 as D (5 bases). There are 13 residues in the CDR3. Germline lookup yields CDR1 SNHLY and CDR2 FYNNEI. The V gene lost 7 bases and the J gene lost 3 bases, with 12 bases spanning the gap.

The CDR3 loop is CASSLGLDEQYF. CDR3 coding DNA: TGTGCCAGCAGCTTAGGATTGGACGAGCAGTACTTC. The rearrangement joins TRBV7-9 to TRBJ2-7; no firm D call. The CDR3 has 12 amino acids. Deletions cut 1 base from V and 5 bases from J, with 6 bases between. CDR1 SEHNR and CDR2 FQNEAQ come from the germline V gene (reference sequence). Drawing the rest from reference TRBV7-9 and TRBJ2-7, the complete variable domain is DTGVSQNPRHKITKRGQNVTFRCDPISEHNRLYWYRQTLGQGPEFLTYFQNEAQLEKSRLLSDRFSAERPKGSFSTLEIQRTEQGDSAMYLCASSLGLDEQYFGPGTRLTVT.

CDR3 coding DNA: TGCGCCAGCAGCTTGGGCCCGAGGGCGTCCTACAATGAGCAGTTCTTC. Its translation: CASSLGPRASYNEQFF. The J gene is TRBJ2-1, the V gene TRBV5-1, with D maybe TRBD2 (5 bases). The CDR3 runs 16 residues. The V gene lost 0 bases and the J gene lost 1 base, with 11 bases spanning the gap. Germline V gene data show CDR1 as SGHRS and CDR2 as YFSETQ. Based on the CDR3 plus reference TRBV5-1 and TRBJ2-1, the full variable domain is KAGVTQTPRYLIKTRGQQVTLSCSPISGHRSVSWYQQTPGQGLQFLFEYFSETQRNKGNFPGRFSGRQFSNSRSEMNVSTLELGDSALYLCASSLGPRASYNEQFFGPGTRLTVL.

This clone came up once. The rearrangement joins TRBV29-1 to TRBJ1-1; TRBD1 aligns across 9 bases. CDR1 SQVTM and CDR2 ANQGSEA come from the germline V gene. The length of the CDR3 is 14 residues. Trimming cost V 6 bases and J 3 bases; bases outside gene matches: 8. The CDR3 region is CSVPSYRGHTEAFF. DNA for the CDR3: TGCAGCGTACCTAGTTACAGGGGGCACACTGAAGCTTTCTTT.

This CDR3 reads CASSEGAYPEQYF. In DNA form, the CDR3 reads TGTGCCAGCAGTGAAGGAGCTTACCCCGAGCAGTACTTC. This chain joins TRBV2 and TRBJ2-7; no reliable D call. Trimming shortened V by 1 base and J by 6 bases, and 10 bases separated the two germline ends. CDR3 size: 13 residues. In germline, CDR1 is SNHLY, CDR2 FYNNEI. Based on the CDR3 plus reference TRBV2 and TRBJ2-7, the full variable domain is EPEVTQTPSHQVTQMGQEVILRCVPISNHLYFYWYRQILGQKVEFLVSFYNNEISEKSEIFDDQFSVERPDGSNFTLKIRSTKLEDSAMYFCASSEGAYPEQYFGPGTRLTVT.

The rearrangement uses TRBV12-3 or TRBV12-4 and TRBJ1-4; D gene uncertain. V was trimmed by 6 bases and J by 5 bases, leaving 7 bases between them. This CDR3 is 12 amino acids long. DNA of the CDR3: TGTGCCAGCAGCCCCCCAAATGAAAAACTGTTTTTT. Translated, it gives CASSPPNEKLFF.

The chain carries TRBV11-2 and TRBJ2-7; unclear D gene. This CDR3 has 11 residues. The V end was cut by 4 bases, the J end by 2 bases, with 3 bases between. Germline CDR1 and CDR2: SGHAT and FQNNGV. The CDR3 here is CASSSTYEQYF. The CDR3 nucleotides are TGTGCCAGCAGCTCCACCTACGAGCAGTACTTC.

J is TRBJ2-1 and V is TRBV3-1 (or the pseudogene TRBV3-2); D remains ambiguous. Germline V CDR1 and CDR2: LGHDT, YNNKEL (reference sequence). Trimming removed 1 base at V and 5 bases at J, with 3 bases between. There are 12 residues in the CDR3. CDR3 region: CASSQGDNEQFF. The CDR3 region has the DNA TGTGCCAGCAGCCAAGGGGACAATGAGCAGTTCTTC.

This chain links TRBV3-1 (or the pseudogene TRBV3-2) with TRBJ1-6; 9 bases map to TRBD1. Germline CDR1 is LGHDT and CDR2 is YNNKEL (reference sequence). The CDR3 contains 15 residues. J was trimmed by 8 bases and V by 2 bases; bases with no gene match: 4. The CDR3 here is CASSQTRQGDSPLHF. CDR3 in DNA: TGTGCCAGCAGCCAAACTCGACAGGGGGATTCACCCCTCCACTTT.

This rearrangement joins TRBV11-3 to TRBJ1-1, with D uncertain. This CDR3 is 13 amino acids long. Trimming removed 5 bases from V and 5 bases from J, with 12 bases in between. CDR1 SGHNT and CDR2 YENEEA come from the germline V gene. The CDR3 here is CASSLLPTTEAFF. CDR3 nucleotide sequence: TGTGCCAGCAGCCTACTACCCACGACTGAAGCTTTCTTT.

V gene TRBV30 combines with J gene TRBJ2-7; TRBD2 matches 12 bases. Trimming at V came to 2 bases and at J to 5 bases, leaving 4 bases not matched to a gene. The length of the CDR3 is 14 residues. Germline loops: CDR1 GTSNPN, CDR2 SVGIG (reference sequence). CDR3 DNA: TGTGCCTGGAGTAGACTAGCGGGAGCCCACGAGCAGTACTTC. This codes for CAWSRLAGAHEQYF.

The V call is TRBV3-1 (or the pseudogene TRBV3-2), the J call TRBJ1-1; the match to TRBD1 covers 8 bases. CDR1 and CDR2 (germline): LGHDT, YNNKEL (reference sequence). The CDR3 extends over 13 amino acids. Trimming at V came to 4 bases and at J to 4 bases, leaving 2 bases not matched to a gene. The DNA of the CDR3 is TGTGCCAGCAGCCGACAGGGGACCACTGAAGCTTTCTTT. This sequence encodes CASSRQGTTEAFF.

This clone came up once. The rearrangement uses TRBV6-2 or TRBV6-3 and TRBJ1-5; D is uncertain. The CDR3 loop spans 14 amino acids. V shed 4 bases and J shed 0 bases, with 7 bases lying between them. Germline loops: CDR1 MNHEY, CDR2 SVGEGT. CDR3 loop: CASSFSPSNQPQHF. CDR3 nucleotides: TGTGCCAGCAGTTTTTCGCCTAGCAATCAGCCCCAGCATTTT.

The V and J genes are TRBV6-5 and TRBJ1-1; D is undetermined. The CDR3 has 14 amino acids. Trimming removed 5 bases at V and 5 bases at J, with 15 bases between. The germline CDR1 and CDR2 sequences are MNHEY and SVGAGI. CDR3 in amino acids: CASSLRALGTEAFF. CDR3 coding DNA: TGTGCCAGCAGTCTCCGGGCCCTGGGGACTGAAGCTTTCTTT.

This rearrangement joins TRBV3-1 (or the pseudogene TRBV3-2) to TRBJ1-1; TRBD1 might be the D (5 bases). CDR1 LGHDT and CDR2 YNNKEL come from the germline V gene (reference sequence). The CDR3 loop spans 15 amino acids. V lost 7 bases to trimming and J lost 7 bases, with 22 bases between them. The CDR3, as DNA: TGTGCCAGCACCCCGAGGGGCGAATTAAGGAATGAAGCTTTCTTT. Translating gives CASTPRGELRNEAFF.

The chain recombines TRBV25-1 with TRBJ1-6, with a tentative D call TRBD1 (5 bases). This CDR3 spans 15 amino acids. CDR1 and CDR2 (germline): MGHDK, SYGVNS. The V and J ends lost 6 bases and 6 bases respectively, with 15 bases between them. The CDR3 DNA reads TGTGCCAGCAGCGGGACTCCCCAGGGTAATTCACCCCTCCACTTT. Its protein product is CASSGTPQGNSPLHF.

The chain joins TRBV11-2 to TRBJ2-2; 11 bases are a match to TRBD2. V gave up 5 bases and J gave up 5 bases; unmatched junction bases: 7. This CDR3 is built from 16 residues. The germline V gene has CDR1 SGHAT and CDR2 FQNNGV. This CDR3 reads CASSPIAGGRTGELFF. For the CDR3, the DNA is TGTGCCAGCAGCCCCATAGCGGGGGGGCGGACCGGGGAGCTGTTTTTT.

This sequence joins TRBV7-2 and TRBJ1-5; no clear D gene. This CDR3 contains 15 residues. V lost 6 bases and J 0 bases, leaving 12 bases between the germline ends. Germline-derived CDR1 and CDR2 are SGHTA and FQGNSA. The CDR3 reads CASSIPGVSNQPQHF. In DNA, the CDR3 is TGTGCCAGCAGTATCCCAGGTGTTAGCAATCAGCCCCAGCATTTT.